A single T cell receptor (beta chain) is shown here with its context. Its antigen is still unknown. This sample was included in a study of blood T cells in healthy people across ages. PCR was performed a second time for about 6 to 11 cycles using a sample-barcoded 5' primer and a J-beta primer mix. TCRdb passed the 5' RACE reads through MiXCR, listing each CDR3 protein once. The table includes about 1.8 million distinct CDR3 sequences, about 50% detected once. Study-level findings and limits: Age showed a roughly linear inverse relationship with TCR beta diversity per million T cells.

Sequencing used blood. This sequence originates from a woman aged 40 to 49 in good health.

The CDR3 coding sequence is TGTGCCAGCAGCTTTGGCGACAGGTCTGGCGAGCAGTACTTC. This codes for CASSFGDRSGEQYF. The chain joins TRBV7-2 to TRBJ2-7; the D gene is possibly TRBD1 (6 bases). Per germline, CDR1 SGHTA and CDR2 FQGNSA. There are 14 residues in the CDR3. Trimming stripped 3 bases from V and 6 bases from J, with 15 bases between.